The 25 T cell receptor beta chains given below trace back to one sample, sequenced in a study of blood T cell repertoires in COVID-19 (dated by TCRdb to 2020 to 2022). Library preparation was by the immunoSEQ multiplex PCR assay. TCRdb limited this immuneACCESS table to in-frame rearrangements with V and J called. A share of clones is missing; checked studies link under half to unresolved V genes, and the rest is unexplained. Counted in this sample were roughly 250,000 clones; about 91% of them appeared once. 1% to 1.5% of the sample belongs to the ten largest clones. The sample comprised PBMCs or T cells enriched from blood (not recorded which). The receptors here all came from a human donor in a cohort exposed to, infected with or recovered from COVID-19 (not recorded which). The donor label of this sample is uncertain.

The CDR3 sequence is CASSRGDRGFTEAFF. The CDR3, as DNA: TGCGCCAGCAGCCGAGGGGACAGGGGGTTCACTGAAGCTTTCTTT. The V and J genes are TRBV4-1 and TRBJ1-1; 11 bases are a match to TRBD1. In germline, CDR1 is MGHRA, CDR2 YSYEKL. Trimming took 4 bases from V and 4 from J; bases not matched to a gene: 5. This CDR3 has 15 residues.

This clone came up once. This chain links TRBV11-2 with TRBJ1-6, with 7 positions matching TRBD1. This CDR3 is 15 amino acids long. Germline lookup yields CDR1 SGHAT and CDR2 FQNNGV. Trimming cost V 1 base and J 9 bases; bases outside gene matches: 6. The CDR3 spells CASSLGQGKSSPLHF. CDR3 bases: TGTGCCAGCAGCTTAGGACAGGGAAAATCTTCACCCCTCCACTTT.

V usage is TRBV7-6 and J usage is TRBJ2-1; D is unresolved. Germline lookup yields CDR1 SGHVS and CDR2 FNYEAQ. V lost 4 bases to trimming and J lost 6 bases, with 10 bases between them. This CDR3 comprises 13 residues. The CDR3 bases are TGTGCCAGCAGCTCAAAGCCCCTCAATGAGCAGTTCTTC. The encoded protein is CASSSKPLNEQFF. The whole variable domain, remainder taken from reference TRBV7-6 and TRBJ2-1, is GAGVSQSPRYKVTKRGQDVALRCDPISGHVSLYWYRQALGQGPEFLTYFNYEAQQDKSGLPNDRFSAERPEGSISTLTIQRTEQRDSAMYRCASSSKPLNEQFFGPGTRLTVL.

This chain links TRBV10-3 with TRBJ2-3, with 13 bases that match TRBD2. This CDR3 spans 17 amino acids. The germline gives CDR1 ENHRY, CDR2 SYGVKD. Unmatched junction bases numbered 10, after V lost 6 bases and J lost 4 bases. The CDR3 nucleotides are TGTGCCATCAGCTACTCTCGACTAGCGGGGGGATCAGATACGCAGTATTTT. As protein: CAISYSRLAGGSDTQYF.

This rearrangement joins TRBV5-6 to TRBJ1-5; D is uncertain. The CDR3 loop spans 15 amino acids. Germline lookup yields CDR1 SGHDT and CDR2 YYEEEE. Between the trimmed V and J ends, which lost 1 base and 1 base, there was a span of 9 bases. CDR3 nucleotide sequence: TGTGCCAGCAGCTTGTTAGAATTCAGCAATCAGCCCCAGCATTTT. Translating it yields CASSLLEFSNQPQHF.

The chain combines TRBV7-9 with TRBJ1-5, with no clear D. Germline CDR1 SEHNR, CDR2 FQNEAQ (reference sequence). CDR3 length equals 12 residues. V dropped 1 base and J dropped 9 bases, with 7 bases sitting between them. This chain's CDR3 is CASSLEARPQHF. The CDR3 region has the DNA TGTGCCAGCAGCTTAGAAGCCCGGCCCCAGCATTTT.

The rearrangement uses TRBV9 and TRBJ1-2, with unresolved D. Germline values: CDR1 SGDLS, CDR2 YYNGEE. This CDR3 is built from 15 residues. V was shortened by 5 bases and J by 6 bases, with 20 bases between the two germline ends. Here the CDR3 reads CASRPTEALRDGYTF. The CDR3 DNA reads as TGTGCCAGCAGGCCCACCGAAGCGCTCAGAGATGGCTACACCTTC. The complete variable domain, with remaining parts taken from reference TRBV9 and TRBJ1-2, reads DSGVTQTPKHLITATGQRVTLRCSPRSGDLSVYWYQQSLDQGLQFLIQYYNGEERAKGNILERFSAQQFPDLHSELNLSSLELGDSALYFCASRPTEALRDGYTFGSGTRLTVV.

The gene calls are TRBV12-3 or TRBV12-4 and TRBJ2-2; D remains ambiguous. The CDR3 covers 13 residues. V was pared by 7 bases and J by 2 bases, with 8 bases between. The CDR3, as DNA: TGTGCCAGCACAGGAATAAACACCGGGGAGCTGTTTTTT. Protein: CASTGINTGELFF.

The J gene is TRBJ1-1, the V gene TRBV10-3, with D maybe TRBD1 (6 bases). The V and J ends lost 3 bases and 6 bases respectively, with 8 bases between them. The CDR3 covers 12 residues. The germline gives CDR1 ENHRY, CDR2 SYGVKD. DNA of the CDR3: TGTGCCATCAGTGACGGGGGGCCTGAAGCTTTCTTT. It is translated as CAISDGGPEAFF.

The chain has TRBV12-5 and TRBJ1-5; TRBD1 aligns across 8 bases. With V trimmed by 7 bases and J by 5 bases, 19 bases remained unmatched. The CDR3 totals 18 residues. CDR1 and CDR2 from the germline V gene are LGHNT and FRNRAP. The CDR3 DNA reads as TGTGCTAGTGCCCTAACCGGCAGGGGGCTCATAGTCCATCAGCCCCAGCATTTT. This codes for CASALTGRGLIVHQPQHF.

This chain joins TRBV30 and TRBJ1-4, with D possibly matching TRBD1 (6 bases). The germline V and J ends were trimmed by 3 bases and 4 bases, with 18 bases remaining between them. Germline V gene sequence: CDR1 GTSNPN, CDR2 SVGIG (reference sequence). This CDR3 contains 16 residues. CDR3 protein: CAWRTPGQPNNEKLFF. CDR3 coding DNA: TGTGCCTGGAGAACACCTGGACAGCCCAATAATGAAAAACTGTTTTTT.

V gene TRBV4-1 combines with J gene TRBJ1-1; a possible D gene is TRBD1 (6 bases). CDR3 length equals 17 residues. V lost 4 bases and J 0 bases, leaving 18 bases between the germline ends. Germline V gene lookup returns CDR1 MGHRA and CDR2 YSYEKL. The CDR3 sequence: CASSLVRLDSLNTEAFF. CDR3 in DNA: TGCGCCAGCAGCCTTGTAAGGCTGGACAGCTTGAACACTGAAGCTTTCTTT.

The chain carries TRBV6-5 and TRBJ1-2, with 12 positions matching TRBD1. Trimming took 7 bases from V and 8 from J; bases not matched to a gene: 5. The CDR3 sequence is 13 residues long. Looked up from germline, CDR1 is MNHEY and CDR2 is SVGAGI. For the CDR3, the DNA is TGTGCCAGCACCAAGGGGACAGGGGGCGGCTACACCTTC. It is translated as CASTKGTGGGYTF.

The chain uses TRBV30 and TRBJ2-5, with D tentatively TRBD2 (7 bases). The germline V gene encodes CDR1 GTSNPN and CDR2 SVGIG (reference sequence). This CDR3 contains 14 residues. The V gene lost 2 bases and the J gene lost 5 bases, with 15 bases spanning the gap. Here the CDR3 DNA reads TGTGCCTGGAGTCACTGGGGGCGGGGGGAGACCCAGTACTTC. Protein sequence: CAWSHWGRGETQYF.

The V call is TRBV7-2, the J call TRBJ1-4; maybe TRBD1 (6 bases). Trimming took 5 bases from V and 6 from J, leaving 13 bases between them. The CDR3 consists of 14 residues. Germline assignment: CDR1 SGHTA and CDR2 FQGNSA. The CDR3 spells CASSPRPGDEKLFF. The CDR3 nucleotides read TGTGCCAGCAGCCCTCGCCCAGGGGATGAAAAACTGTTTTTT.

The chain employs TRBV6-5 and TRBJ2-5; 8 bases are a match to TRBD2. V shed 1 base and J 2 bases; nucleotides not matched to a gene: 6. Germline V gene sequence: CDR1 MNHEY, CDR2 SVGAGI. The CDR3 has 16 residues. CDR3 DNA sequence: TGTGCCAGCAGTTACTATAGCGGGGCAATACAAGAGACCCAGTACTTC. This sequence encodes CASSYYSGAIQETQYF.

This clone appeared a single time. The DNA is left out, because the CDR3 cannot be placed on it with certainty; the CDR3 is given as TCRdb lists it. This chain connects TRBV30 to TRBJ2-3; TRBD2 is taken as the D call from the table, unchecked against the DNA. Germline CDR1 and CDR2: GTSNPN and SVGIG (reference sequence). The CDR3 extends over 12 residues, inclusive of both ends. The CDR3 spells CACSAGRDTQYF.

The V and J genes are TRBV19 and TRBJ1-6, with D unclear. Germline values: CDR1 LNHDA, CDR2 SQIVND (reference sequence). V dropped 3 bases and J dropped 6 bases, with 9 bases sitting between them. This CDR3 spans 14 amino acids. CDR3 coding DNA: TGTGCCAGTAGTATCGTGAAGCCTAATTCACCCCTCCACTTT. Its protein is CASSIVKPNSPLHF.

V usage is TRBV19 and J usage is TRBJ2-1; 12 positions match TRBD2. Trimming cost V 9 bases and J 4 bases; bases outside gene matches: 7. This CDR3 contains 15 residues. Germline V gives CDR1 LNHDA, CDR2 SQIVND (reference sequence). CDR3 loop: CASQWGTSGYNEQFF. The CDR3 DNA sequence: TGTGCCAGCCAGTGGGGGACTAGCGGGTACAATGAGCAGTTCTTC. Full variable domain (rest looked up from reference TRBV19 and TRBJ2-1): DGGITQSPKYLFRKEGQNVTLSCEQNLNHDAMYWYRQDPGQGLRLIYYSQIVNDFQKGDIAEGYSVSREKKESFPLTVTSAQKNPTAFYLCASQWGTSGYNEQFFGPGTRLTVL.

The chain links TRBV2 to TRBJ2-7; TRBD2 is a possible D gene (5 bases). The CDR3 is 17 residues long. V was cut by 6 bases and J by 6 bases, with 27 bases left in between. Per the germline V gene, CDR1 is SNHLY and CDR2 is FYNNEI. CDR3 sequence reads: CASSQTRTLRGRSEQYF. The CDR3 DNA sequence: TGTGCCAGCAGCCAAACTAGGACCTTAAGAGGCCGGAGCGAGCAGTACTTC.

The DNA for the CDR3 is TGTGCCACCAGTGACCGTAATCAGCCCCAGCATTTT. Translating gives CATSDRNQPQHF. The chain has TRBV24-1 and TRBJ1-5; D not resolved. This CDR3 is 12 amino acids long. V was clipped by 4 bases and J by 4 bases, with 4 bases between them. Germline lookup yields CDR1 KGHDR and CDR2 SFDVKD.

The chain joins TRBV12-5 to TRBJ2-1; 11 bases line up with TRBD2. The V and J ends lost 0 bases and 5 bases, in that order; junction bases with no gene match: 3. This CDR3 has 16 residues. The germline gives CDR1 LGHNT, CDR2 FRNRAP. This chain's CDR3 is CASGLVLGLADNEQFF. The CDR3 DNA is TGTGCTAGTGGTTTGGTACTGGGACTAGCGGACAATGAGCAGTTCTTC.

This rearrangement joins TRBV5-1 to TRBJ1-4; 8 bases are shared with TRBD1. Germline CDR1 reads SGHRS; CDR2 reads YFSETQ. J was trimmed by 7 bases and V by 3 bases; bases with no gene match: 5. The CDR3 has 14 amino acids. The CDR3: CASSSGTGLEKLFF. The CDR3 DNA sequence: TGCGCCAGCAGCTCCGGGACAGGACTTGAAAAACTGTTTTTT.

The chain links TRBV24-1 to TRBJ1-5; 10 bases fit TRBD1. The CDR3 contains 17 residues. CDR1 and CDR2 (germline): KGHDR, SFDVKD. J lost 0 bases, V lost 7 bases, and 8 bases had no gene match. CDR3 in DNA: TGTGCCACCAGAGACAGGGGGCTGATGAGTAGCAATCAGCCCCAGCATTTT. Translating it yields CATRDRGLMSSNQPQHF.

This clone is a singleton in its sample. This sequence joins TRBV10-3 and TRBJ1-2; 9 bases map to TRBD1. CDR1 and CDR2 from the germline V gene are ENHRY and SYGVKD. The junction had 8 bases not matched to a gene; V was cut back by 4 bases and J by 8 bases. The CDR3 runs 14 residues. The CDR3 DNA is TGTGCCATCAGTGGGACAGGGGCGGTCGAGGGCTACACCTTC. Its translation is CAISGTGAVEGYTF.